Listed below are T cell receptor beta chains from one sample, sequenced in a study of OX40 agonist ivuxolimab in advanced cancers. The data were produced by immunoSEQ multiplex PCR, yet TCRdb's version contains in-frame clones alone and is incomplete. The sample holds tens of thousands of clones, around 80% seen once. This specimen was CD4+ or CD8+ T cells sorted from blood, taken in a trial of the OX40 agonist ivuxolimab. These receptors originate from an adult with an advanced solid tumor such as melanoma, head and neck, liver or kidney cancer. Each CDR3 is given with its conserved first and last residue. Each record gives: J gene, V gene, clone size, D gene, CDR3 length, CDR3 protein, CDR3 DNA. D genes are given only for firm matches. Only some rows state a clone size, as once, few, many or a class for expanded clones.

J: TRBJ2-5; V: TRBV25-1; size: NA; D: TRBD2; length: 14; CDR3: CASSDGGGLETQYF; DNA: TGTGCCAGCAGTGACGGCGGGGGTTTGGAGACCCAGTACTTC
J: TRBJ2-3; V: TRBV2; size: NA; D: NA; length: 12; CDR3: CASSSLADTQYF; DNA: TGTGCCAGCAGTTCCCTGGCTGATACGCAGTATTTT
J: TRBJ2-5; V: TRBV5-4; size: NA; D: NA; length: 15; CDR3: CASSSEPREKETQYF; DNA: TGTGCCAGCAGCTCGGAACCCAGGGAAAAAGAGACCCAGTACTTC
J: TRBJ2-5; V: TRBV27; size: NA; D: TRBD1; length: 18; CDR3: CASSLVRKTGQEQETQYF; DNA: TGTGCCAGCAGTTTGGTACGGAAAACGGGACAGGAGCAAGAGACCCAGTACTTC
J: TRBJ2-1; V: TRBV5-4; size: NA; D: TRBD2; length: 15; CDR3: CASSLKAGGYNEQFF; DNA: TGTGCCAGCAGCTTGAAAGCGGGGGGGTACAATGAGCAGTTCTTC
J: TRBJ1-1; V: TRBV29-1; size: NA; D: NA; length: 13; CDR3: CSAHRWGDTEAFF; DNA: TGCAGCGCCCACAGATGGGGGGACACTGAAGCTTTCTTT
J: TRBJ1-2; V: TRBV6-1; size: NA; D: TRBD1; length: 16; CDR3: CASSAYPGQPPMRYTF; DNA: TGTGCCAGCAGTGCGTACCCGGGACAGCCCCCGATGCGCTACACCTTC
J: TRBJ2-3; V: TRBV2; size: NA; D: TRBD1; length: 15; CDR3: CASTAGGTGRLTQYF; DNA: TGTGCCAGCACGGCAGGGGGGACAGGGCGTCTTACGCAGTATTTT
J: TRBJ1-4; V: TRBV25-1; size: NA; D: NA; length: 11; CDR3: CASISNEKLFF; DNA: TGTGCCAGCATTTCTAATGAAAAACTGTTTTTT
J: TRBJ1-5; V: TRBV7-2; size: NA; D: NA; length: 14; CDR3: CASSNEVPGQPQHF; DNA: TGTGCCAGCAGCAACGAAGTCCCCGGTCAGCCCCAGCATTTT
J: TRBJ2-3; V: TRBV11-2; size: once; D: NA; length: 15; CDR3: CASSFKSSLTDTQYF; DNA: TGTGCCAGCAGCTTTAAGTCCTCCCTCACAGATACGCAGTATTTT
J: TRBJ1-2; V: TRBV6-5; size: NA; D: NA; length: 15; CDR3: CASSGGGIESYGYTF; DNA: TGTGCCAGCAGCGGCGGGGGGATAGAGAGCTATGGCTACACCTTC
J: TRBJ2-5; V: TRBV29-1; size: NA; D: NA; length: 13; CDR3: CSVEDSVQETQYF; DNA: TGCAGCGTTGAGGATTCGGTACAAGAGACCCAGTACTTC
J: TRBJ1-2; V: TRBV15; size: NA; D: NA; length: 15; CDR3: CATSREGGPRGGYTF; DNA: TGTGCCACCAGCAGAGAAGGGGGGCCACGGGGTGGCTACACCTTC
J: TRBJ1-2; V: TRBV18; size: NA; D: NA; length: 14; CDR3: CASSPTGHNYGYTF; DNA: TGTGCCAGCTCACCAACAGGCCATAACTATGGCTACACCTTC
J: TRBJ2-5; V: TRBV19; size: NA; D: NA; length: 14; CDR3: CASSRWQGGATQYF; DNA: TGTGCCAGTAGTAGGTGGCAGGGCGGCGCGACCCAGTACTTC
J: TRBJ1-6; V: TRBV18; size: once; D: NA; length: 16; CDR3: CASSLGTPDVDSPLHF; DNA: TGTGCCAGCTCGCTTGGGACGCCCGATGTGGATTCACCCCTCCACTTT
J: TRBJ1-1; V: TRBV28; size: few; D: NA; length: 14; CDR3: CASSLATARGEAFF; DNA: TGTGCCAGCAGTTTAGCGACAGCTAGGGGTGAAGCTTTCTTT
J: TRBJ2-7; V: TRBV5-1; size: NA; D: TRBD1; length: 15; CDR3: CASSEATTGDSEQYF; DNA: TGCGCCAGCAGCGAGGCCACGACAGGGGATAGCGAGCAGTACTTC
J: TRBJ1-5; V: TRBV18; size: once; D: NA; length: 13; CDR3: CASSPAGHQPQHF; DNA: TGTGCCAGCTCACCAGCAGGGCATCAGCCCCAGCATTTT
J: TRBJ2-2; V: TRBV5-1; size: NA; D: NA; length: 16; CDR3: CASSLAHGTVTGELFF; DNA: TGCGCCAGCAGCTTGGCCCATGGGACGGTCACCGGGGAGCTGTTTTTT
J: TRBJ2-3; V: TRBV7-2; size: NA; D: TRBD2; length: 17; CDR3: CASVTSGGSTGTDTQYF; DNA: TGTGCCAGCGTAACTAGCGGGGGATCGACAGGCACAGATACGCAGTATTTT
J: TRBJ1-5; V: TRBV7-2; size: few; D: NA; length: 13; CDR3: CASSSLFDQPQHF; DNA: TGTGCCAGCAGCTCCCTATTTGATCAGCCCCAGCATTTT
J: TRBJ1-6; V: TRBV19; size: once; D: TRBD1; length: 14; CDR3: CASSPGTGASPLHF; DNA: TGTGCCAGTAGTCCGGGGACAGGGGCTTCACCCCTCCACTTT
J: TRBJ2-5; V: TRBV2; size: once; D: TRBD1; length: 15; CDR3: CASSDSGQGRETQYF; DNA: TGTGCCAGCAGTGATTCCGGACAGGGTAGGGAGACCCAGTACTTC
J: TRBJ2-5; V: TRBV4-3; size: NA; D: NA; length: 15; CDR3: CASSQVALAYETQYF; DNA: TGCGCCAGCAGCCAAGTGGCACTCGCGTACGAGACCCAGTACTTC
J: TRBJ2-1; V: TRBV7-9; size: NA; D: NA; length: 11; CDR3: CASSSEDSQFF; DNA: TGTGCCAGCAGCTCCGAGGACTCGCAGTTCTTC
J: TRBJ1-2; V: TRBV4-1; size: few; D: NA; length: 16; CDR3: CASSQDLGGPNYGYTF; DNA: TGCGCCAGCAGCCAAGATCTAGGGGGACCCAACTATGGCTACACCTTC
J: TRBJ2-3; V: TRBV30; size: NA; D: TRBD2; length: 16; CDR3: CAWRLAGGDSTDTQYF; DNA: TGTGCCTGGAGATTAGCGGGGGGGGATAGCACAGATACGCAGTATTTT
J: TRBJ2-5; V: TRBV27; size: NA; D: NA; length: 17; CDR3: CASSWRGQGVWDETQYF; DNA: TGTGCCAGCAGCTGGCGGGGGCAGGGGGTATGGGACGAGACCCAGTACTTC
J: TRBJ2-2; V: TRBV28; size: NA; D: TRBD2; length: 14; CDR3: CAGRGGGTTGELFF; DNA: TGTGCCGGTCGTGGGGGGGGGACGACCGGGGAGCTGTTTTTT
J: TRBJ2-7; V: TRBV28; size: NA; D: TRBD1; length: 14; CDR3: CASRLQGQTYEQYF; DNA: TGTGCCAGCAGACTCCAGGGACAGACCTACGAGCAGTACTTC
J: TRBJ1-5; V: TRBV28; size: NA; D: NA; length: 14; CDR3: CASSDPLGVRPQHF; DNA: TGTGCCAGCAGTGACCCATTAGGGGTCAGGCCCCAGCATTTT